The rows below give T cell receptor beta chains drawn from one sample of a study of T-cell reconstitution after alpha-beta-depleted transplantation in children. TCRdb reprocessed the PCR reads with MiXCR, giving one entry per CDR3 protein. The sample carries approximately 85,000 distinct CDR3 sequences, roughly 16% recorded once. The sample here was PBMCs, mostly from graft donor cells, taken 180 days after TCRalphabeta/CD19-depleted stem cell transplant. The receptors here all came from a male patient between 2 and 9 years old who had a stem cell transplant for acute lymphoblastic leukemia, so the T cells may come from the graft donor. CDR3s include the opening cysteine and the closing phenylalanine or tryptophan. Fields, in order: D gene, V gene, clone size, J gene, CDR3 protein, CDR3 DNA. A D gene is named only where the DNA matches it firmly. Expanded clones are given a class, and other clones once, few, many or no size at all.

TRBD2	TRBV6-5	.	TRBJ2-7	CASSYEGSGSYEQYF	TGTGCCAGCAGTTACGAGGGTAGCGGGTCCTACGAGCAGTACTTC
.	TRBV10-3	many	TRBJ1-3	CAISETALDTIYF	TGTGCCATCAGTGAGACGGCCTTGGACACCATATATTTT
.	TRBV29-1	.	TRBJ2-5	CSVYIGYQETQYF	TGCAGCGTGTACATAGGGTACCAAGAGACCCAGTACTTC
.	TRBV5-1	many	TRBJ1-5	CASSLGGGMSNQPQHF	TGCGCCAGCAGCTTGGGGGGAGGGATGAGCAATCAGCCCCAGCATTTT
TRBD2	TRBV12-3/TRBV12-4	few	TRBJ2-2	CASSPGWGGNTGELFF	TGTGCCAGCAGCCCGGGTTGGGGGGGGAACACCGGGGAGCTGTTTTTT
TRBD2	TRBV12-3/TRBV12-4	few	TRBJ2-2	CASSTGTRNGAGELFF	TGTGCCAGCAGTACCGGGACTAGAAATGGTGCCGGGGAGCTGTTTTTT
.	TRBV5-1	.	TRBJ2-6	CASSSYGPSGANVLTF	TGCGCCAGCAGCTCCTATGGTCCCTCTGGGGCCAACGTCCTGACTTTC
.	TRBV7-2	.	TRBJ2-1	CASASVDNEQFF	TGTGCCAGCGCCTCCGTGGACAATGAGCAGTTCTTC
.	TRBV6-1	.	TRBJ2-7	CASSQGGPNPSFYEQYF	TGTGCCAGCAGCCAGGGGGGGCCGAACCCCTCTTTTTACGAGCAGTACTTC
TRBD1	TRBV5-1	few	TRBJ1-2	CASSGGTGGDGYTF	TGCGCCAGCAGCGGAGGGACAGGGGGCGATGGCTACACCTTC
TRBD1	TRBV7-8	.	TRBJ2-3	CASGTALTDTQYF	TGTGCCAGCGGGACAGCACTCACAGATACGCAGTATTTT
TRBD1	TRBV6-4	.	TRBJ1-2	CASSDWAGGDYGYTF	TGTGCCAGCAGTGACTGGGCAGGGGGCGACTATGGCTACACCTTC
.	TRBV6-5	.	TRBJ2-3	CASSYMRQVADTQYF	TGTGCCAGCAGTTACATGAGACAGGTCGCAGATACGCAGTATTTT
.	TRBV29-1	few	TRBJ1-6	CSVGQGRNSPLHF	TGCAGCGTGGGCCAGGGACGAAATTCACCCCTCCACTTT
TRBD2	TRBV11-1	few	TRBJ2-5	CASSGLAGKTLYQETQYF	TGTGCCAGCAGCGGACTAGCGGGTAAAACTTTGTACCAAGAGACCCAGTACTTC
.	TRBV21-1	once	TRBJ2-2	CASSTGLAGGMNTGELFF	TGTGCCAGCAGCACCGGACTAGCGGGGGGGATGAACACCGGGGAGCTGTTTTTT
.	TRBV7-2	medium-sized	TRBJ1-6	CASSLVGVTGTGYSPLHF	TGTGCCAGCAGCTTAGTGGGGGTGACAGGAACGGGCTATTCACCCCTCCACTTT
TRBD1	TRBV29-1	.	TRBJ1-2	CSVEPWIRTGDLRGYTF	TGCAGCGTTGAACCCTGGATAAGGACAGGGGACTTGAGAGGCTACACCTTC
TRBD1	TRBV5-1	.	TRBJ2-7	CASSRTRDSLSYEQYF	TGCGCCAGCAGCCGAACCCGGGACAGCCTCTCCTACGAGCAGTACTTC
TRBD2	TRBV6-1	many	TRBJ2-7	CASSENTGGEQYF	TGTGCCAGCAGTGAAAATACGGGGGGCGAGCAGTACTTC
.	TRBV20-1	.	TRBJ1-5	CSANKHLQPQHF	TGCAGTGCCAATAAACACCTTCAGCCCCAGCATTTT
.	TRBV18	.	TRBJ2-3	CASSPPEGGTDTQYF	TGTGCCAGCTCACCACCGGAGGGGGGCACAGATACGCAGTATTTT
.	TRBV20-1	.	TRBJ2-7	CSARDFKGANPYEQYF	TGCAGTGCTAGAGATTTCAAAGGGGCAAACCCCTACGAGCAGTACTTC
TRBD1	TRBV13	many	TRBJ2-1	CASSFPGQGDNEQFF	TGTGCCAGCAGCTTTCCGGGACAGGGGGACAATGAGCAGTTCTTC